This T cell receptor beta chain was observed in a study of blood T cell repertoires in COVID-19. Study-level information: Samples representing acute and convalescent COVID-19 were sourced from the United States, Italy and Spain. T cells, B-cell-depleted T cells, or PBMCs provided the cDNA or gDNA that served as material.

Authors' methods: Amplification with reference gene primers provided the estimates of nucleated cell counts. The data were produced by immunoSEQ multiplex PCR, yet TCRdb's version contains in-frame clones alone and is incomplete. For V, J and clone size, that table is used; D and trimming come from the DNA. The data show over 250,000 clones, with around 90% seen just once and 2% to 2.5% held by the top ten. The CDR3 has 16 amino acids. Unmatched junction bases numbered 8, after V lost 1 base and J lost 7 bases. The germline gives CDR1 LGHDT, CDR2 YNNKEL (reference sequence). This clone was seen a handful of times.

This sequence originates from a man aged 50-60 years with acute or convalescent COVID-19. The sequenced sample consisted of peripheral blood. This chain joins TRBV3-1 (or the pseudogene TRBV3-2) and TRBJ2-1, with 9 positions matching TRBD2. The chain's CDR3 is CASSQARRGGRNEQFF. CDR3 in DNA: TGTGCCAGCAGCCAAGCGAGGCGGGGGGGTAGGAATGAGCAGTTCTTC.